This T cell receptor beta chain was found in a study of T cells in narcolepsy (dated by TCRdb to 2016 to 2018). Context from the whole study: Patients with narcolepsy type 1 or type 2 (NT1, NT2) and healthy control donors were enrolled in the study. The study used TCR Vbeta sequencing to track clonotypes in blood and CSF while looking for autoreactive T cells in narcolepsy patients that target self-antigens of hypocretin neurons (hypocretin, TRIB2). The full study reports these points: HCRT-specific and TRIB2-specific autoreactive clonotypes were highlighted in plots that compared CD4+ T cell clonotypes in CSF versus blood from the same patient. Numbers of sequenced blood memory CD4+ clonotypes were comparable, averaging roughly 40,000 in patients and about 30,000 in controls. According to the report, autoreactive clonotypes were detected serially in the blood of the same patients and of different patients, but not in healthy controls. Certain blood memory CD4+ repertoires from patients and controls had no sequences that matched autoreactive T cell clones.

As concerns this clone: There is no known antigen for this receptor. No base quality values were provided; no much bigger clone lies one nucleotide off.

The library came from the immunoSEQ multiplex PCR assay. The source is immuneACCESS, and TCRdb retained only in-frame sequences with V and J called. Part of the clones is not carried over; for the studies checked, unresolved V genes explain less than half of this, and the remainder is unexplained. The sample table holds roughly 20,000 clones, of which approximately 82% were seen once. Clones ranked in the top ten supply over 3.5% of the sample. For TCR Vbeta sequencing, memory CD4+ T cells were sorted ex vivo from the peripheral blood of narcolepsy patients and healthy controls. For CDR1 and CDR2, the germline V gene lists SGDLS and YYNGEE. The CDR3 sequence holds 17 residues, the cysteine and phenylalanine included. CDR3 DNA is the only sequence kept; it has 51 bases, read in frame from the first base. Germline trimming: 4 bases from V, 5 bases from J; junction bases outside gene matches: 10.

The rearranged chain carries TRBV9 and TRBJ2-5, with 14 central nucleotides matching TRBD2. Sequences were obtained from memory (CD45RA-) CD4+ T cells from blood. In the paper's terms, the cell subset or site label means: memory T cells sorted ex vivo from peripheral blood. The source of this sequence is a human donor in good health. The DNA is TGTGCCAGCAGCTCTGTGGGACTAGCGGGGGCATGGGAGACCCAGTACTTC. Its translation is CASSSVGLAGAWETQYF.